The clone carrying this T cell receptor beta chain appeared once. The data derive from a study of shared clonotypes between healthy human individuals. Trimming shortened V by 3 bases and J by 2 bases, and 14 bases separated the two germline ends. The V gene's germline CDR1 is LNHDA and CDR2 SQIVND (reference sequence). CDR3 length: 15 residues. Repertoires were generated with immunoSEQ multiplex PCR, while TCRdb's copy carries only in-frame clones and drops some. The data contain 1,400,000 or so clones, 98% to 99% of them singletons. The receptor was derived from a man aged 25-40 years in good health. Sequencing used naive CD4+ T cells sorted from blood. Subset: CD45RA+ positively selected. The chain carries TRBV19 and TRBJ2-7, with D possibly matching TRBD1 (6 bases). This chain's CDR3 is CASSMGAAPTYEQYF. In DNA form, the CDR3 reads TGTGCCAGTAGTATGGGGGCGGCCCCGACCTACGAGCAGTACTTC.